Following are 6 T cell receptor beta chains from one sample sequenced in a study of blood T cell repertoires in COVID-19. Assay: immunoSEQ multiplex PCR; the TCRdb copy retains only in-frame clones and omits some. The repertoire includes around 150,000 clones, roughly 93% of them detected once, and roughly 4.8% sits in the top ten. Sequenced: peripheral blood. The receptor set was obtained from a woman aged 50 to 65 with acute or convalescent COVID-19.

The chain uses TRBV15 and TRBJ2-7; a weak D match, TRBD2 (5 bases). Trimming pared 1 base from V and 4 bases from J, leaving 5 bases between. The V gene's germline CDR1 is LNHNV and CDR2 YYDKDF (reference sequence). The CDR3 length is 12 residues. CDR3 DNA: TGTGCCACCAGCAGAGGGACTTACGAGCAGTACTTC. Translation gives CATSRGTYEQYF.

CDR3 amino acids: CASSLQGMDEQYF. The CDR3, as DNA: TGTGCCAGCAGCTTACAGGGGATGGACGAGCAGTACTTC. The chain joins TRBV5-4 to TRBJ2-7; 7 positions match TRBD1. CDR3 length: 13 residues. Germline V CDR1 and CDR2: SGHNT, YYREEE (reference sequence). Trimming at V came to 2 bases and at J to 5 bases, leaving 4 bases not matched to a gene.

For the CDR3, the DNA is TGTGCCAGCAGCCCTAGTCTTTTAGCAGGGGAGGGTTCCTACAATGAGCAGTTCTTC. Its translation is CASSPSLLAGEGSYNEQFF. The chain combines TRBV7-9 with TRBJ2-1; a weak D match, TRBD2 (7 bases). V was trimmed by 5 bases and J by 1 base, leaving 24 bases between them. The CDR3 is 19 residues long. Germline CDR1 and CDR2: SEHNR and FQNEAQ (reference sequence).

The gene calls are TRBV28 and TRBJ1-5; TRBD1 matches at 9 bases. CDR1 MDHEN and CDR2 SYDVKM come from the germline V gene. Trimming cost V 6 bases and J 5 bases; bases outside gene matches: 5. This CDR3 spans 14 amino acids. Here the CDR3 reads CASRRTGAYQPQHF. The CDR3 DNA sequence: TGTGCCAGCAGGCGGACAGGGGCTTATCAGCCCCAGCATTTT.

The chain employs TRBV6-6 and TRBJ1-1; 7 nucleotides line up with TRBD1. Trimming took 10 bases from V and 0 from J; bases not matched to a gene: 14. Germline values: CDR1 MNHNY, CDR2 SVGAGI (reference sequence). The CDR3 is made up of 16 amino acids. The CDR3 DNA is TGTGCCACCGGACAGGACAGCATTTTAATGAACACTGAAGCTTTCTTT. It encodes CATGQDSILMNTEAFF.

The V and J genes are TRBV5-1 and TRBJ1-4, with a weak D call TRBD1 (6 bases). Germline V gene data show CDR1 as SGHRS and CDR2 as YFSETQ. The CDR3 is 15 amino acids. V was cut by 0 bases and J by 10 bases, with 16 bases left in between. The CDR3 sequence is CASSLEAGLGGKLFF. CDR3 sequence (DNA): TGCGCCAGCAGCTTGGAGGCAGGGCTAGGGGGAAAACTGTTTTTT.